Listed here are 23 T cell receptor beta chains from one sample, sequenced in a study of identical twins. MiXCR was run by TCRdb on the 5' RACE reads, yielding one entry per CDR3 protein. The sample holds hundreds of thousands of distinct CDR3 sequences, roughly 24% seen once. This sample was also put to use in a study of T cells expressing NK-cell markers.

Sequencing used CD4+ T cells sorted from blood. The receptors come from a woman in her late teens or twenties in good health.

In its sample, this clonotype was seen a few times. The J gene is TRBJ2-5, the V gene TRBV20-1; TRBD2 matches at 10 bases. The CDR3 runs 18 residues. Germline V gene sequence: CDR1 DFQATT, CDR2 SNEGSKA (reference sequence). J was trimmed by 4 bases and V by 2 bases; bases with no gene match: 16. CDR3 amino acids: CSARHLGRSAGGRETQYF. CDR3 bases: TGCAGTGCTAGACACCTAGGGAGGTCAGCGGGGGGGAGAGAGACCCAGTACTTC.

This chain joins TRBV20-1 and TRBJ2-7; 8 bases map to TRBD2. The V gene end was trimmed by 5 bases and the J gene end by 3 bases; junction bases not matched to a gene: 6. CDR1 is DFQATT and CDR2 is SNEGSKA in the germline V gene (reference sequence). The length of the CDR3 is 13 residues. CDR3 sequence (DNA): TGCAGTGCTCCCCCAGCGGGAGACTACGAGCAGTACTTC. Its translation: CSAPPAGDYEQYF.

The CDR3 reads CASSLAIRETQYF. The DNA of the CDR3 is TGTGCCAGCAGCTTAGCAATCCGAGAGACCCAGTACTTC. This chain joins TRBV11-2 and TRBJ2-5; D call uncertain. Trimming cost V 1 base and J 4 bases, with 7 bases left between them. The CDR3 has 13 amino acids. The germline V gene has CDR1 SGHAT and CDR2 FQNNGV.

This clonotype has just a few counts. The gene calls are TRBV12-5 and TRBJ2-7; TRBD1 agrees at 11 bases. Germline V gives CDR1 LGHNT, CDR2 FRNRAP. This CDR3 region has 15 residues. With 4 bases clipped from V and 4 bases from J, the junction kept 6 bases outside the gene matches. Here the CDR3 DNA reads TGTGCTAGTGGTTCGACCGGGACAGGGGGTTACGAGCAGTACTTC. Translation gives CASGSTGTGGYEQYF. Variable domain in full (rest from reference TRBV12-5 and TRBJ2-7): DARVTQTPRHKVTEMGQEVTMRCQPILGHNTVFWYRQTMMQGLELLAYFRNRAPLDDSGMPKDRFSAEMPDATLATLKIQPSEPRDSAVYFCASGSTGTGGYEQYFGPGTRLTVT.

The table lists this clonotype with a few counts. The chain recombines TRBV20-1 with TRBJ2-1, with a possible D match to TRBD2 (6 bases). The length of the CDR3 is 14 residues. Germline V gene sequence: CDR1 DFQATT, CDR2 SNEGSKA (reference sequence). V was shortened by 5 bases and J by 0 bases, with 11 bases between the two germline ends. The CDR3 spells CSAQAGSSYNEQFF. The CDR3, as DNA: TGCAGTGCTCAAGCGGGTAGCTCCTACAATGAGCAGTTCTTC.

CDR3 DNA: TGTGCCAGCAGTTTATTAGGCAGGGGAGGCTACACCTTC. Protein product: CASSLLGRGGYTF. The chain is built from TRBV12-3 or TRBV12-4 and TRBJ1-2; a possible D gene is TRBD1 (6 bases). This CDR3 comprises 13 residues. The V end was cut by 2 bases, the J end by 8 bases, with 12 bases between.

This sequence joins TRBV29-1 and TRBJ1-5, with TRBD1 as a possible D gene (5 bases). The V end lost 4 bases, the J end lost 4 bases, and 11 bases lay between the germline ends. Germline V gene data show CDR1 as SQVTM and CDR2 as ANQGSEA. The CDR3 loop spans 13 amino acids. The CDR3 DNA reads as TGCAGCGTTGGGGGCCGAGGGAATCAGCCCCAGCATTTT. Translated, it gives CSVGGRGNQPQHF.

This sequence joins TRBV3-1 and TRBJ1-1, with 8 bases aligning to TRBD1. CDR1 and CDR2 (germline): LGHDT, YNNKEL (reference sequence). CDR3 length: 14 amino acids. Losses at the gene ends were 7 bases for V and 4 bases for J; bases not matched to a gene: 8. Here the CDR3 DNA reads TGTGCCAGCACCGGACAGGGAGGGAGCACTGAAGCTTTCTTT. Protein sequence: CASTGQGGSTEAFF.

This clonotype was detected a few times. This chain joins TRBV20-1 and TRBJ2-7; 10 bases agree with TRBD2. Germline lookup yields CDR1 DFQATT and CDR2 SNEGSKA (reference sequence). The V segment lost 6 bases and the J segment 3 bases; nucleotides outside the gene matches: 5. There are 13 residues in the CDR3. Written as DNA, the CDR3 is TGCAGTGCCCCAGCGGGAGGGCACTACGAGCAGTACTTC. It translates to CSAPAGGHYEQYF.

This clonotype was counted ten times or more. The chain uses TRBV5-1 and TRBJ2-3; D might be TRBD2 (6 bases). The V and J ends lost 4 bases and 0 bases respectively, with 9 bases between them. The length of the CDR3 is 14 residues. Germline CDR1 reads SGHRS; CDR2 reads YFSETQ. CDR3 loop: CASSPGTSTDTQYF. Written as DNA, the CDR3 is TGCGCCAGCAGCCCCGGGACTAGCACAGATACGCAGTATTTT.

The rearrangement joins TRBV12-3 or TRBV12-4 to TRBJ2-3; TRBD2 agrees at 9 bases. The CDR3 is made up of 15 amino acids. Germline trimming cut 6 bases from V and 14 bases from J; bases unmatched to any gene: 18. The CDR3, as DNA: TGTGCCAGCAGCCCCCCCGGTGGGCCGGGACTAGCATCGTATTTT. Protein sequence: CASSPPGGPGLASYF.

The sample holds a few counts of this clonotype. This chain joins TRBV11-1 and TRBJ2-1; 11 bases line up with TRBD2. Trimming took 6 bases from V and 0 from J; bases not matched to a gene: 16. Germline V lookup: CDR1 SGHAT, CDR2 FQDESV (reference sequence). This CDR3 comprises 20 residues. The CDR3 coding sequence is TGTGCCAGCAGTCGAGGGACTAGCGGAGTCCCCTTAAGCTCCTACAATGAGCAGTTCTTC. It codes for CASSRGTSGVPLSSYNEQFF. Using reference TRBV11-1 and TRBJ2-1 for the parts outside the CDR3, the full variable domain is EAEVAQSPRYKITEKSQAVAFWCDPISGHATLYWYRQILGQGPELLVQFQDESVVDDSQLPKDRFSAERLKGVDSTLKIQPAELGDSAMYLCASSRGTSGVPLSSYNEQFFGPGTRLTVL.

The genes are TRBV6-1 and TRBJ2-6, with D perhaps given as TRBD1 or TRBD2 (5 bases each). Trimming pared 6 bases from V and 3 bases from J, leaving 12 bases between. From germline, CDR1 is MNHNS and CDR2 SASEGT. The CDR3 length is 15 residues. CDR3 residues: CASSFGTFGANVLTF. In DNA form, the CDR3 reads TGTGCCAGCAGCTTCGGGACCTTTGGGGCCAACGTCCTGACTTTC.

This clonotype was seen a few times. The V and J genes are TRBV18 and TRBJ1-1; D unclear. The germline V gene encodes CDR1 KGHSH and CDR2 LQKENI. V dropped 1 base and J dropped 1 base, with 13 bases sitting between them. There are 16 residues in the CDR3. Written as DNA, the CDR3 is TGTGCCAGCTCACCACTCAAAGGACGAAAGAACACTGAAGCTTTCTTT. It yields the protein CASSPLKGRKNTEAFF.

The V gene is TRBV12-3 or TRBV12-4, the J gene TRBJ1-2; 8 nucleotides line up with TRBD1. J was trimmed by 6 bases and V by 5 bases; bases with no gene match: 8. This CDR3 has 14 amino acids. This CDR3 reads CASSPYRGGNGYTF. The DNA for the CDR3 is TGTGCCAGCAGTCCCTACAGGGGGGGTAATGGCTACACCTTC.

The rearrangement joins TRBV5-1 to TRBJ2-4; D ambiguous. The V end was cut by 4 bases, the J end by 2 bases, with 13 bases between. CDR3 size: 15 residues. CDR1 and CDR2 (germline): SGHRS, YFSETQ. CDR3 residues: CASSPAPGTKNIQYF. Written as DNA, the CDR3 is TGCGCCAGCAGCCCCGCTCCGGGTACCAAAAACATTCAGTACTTC.

The genes are TRBV20-1 and TRBJ2-5; 8 nucleotides match TRBD2. V was clipped by 2 bases and J by 4 bases; unmatched bases: 6. This CDR3 spans 14 amino acids. Germline CDR1 and CDR2: DFQATT and SNEGSKA (reference sequence). The CDR3 here is CSARSLAGGETQYF. As DNA, the CDR3 is TGCAGTGCTAGAAGTCTAGCGGGTGGAGAGACCCAGTACTTC.

The V gene is TRBV24-1, the J gene TRBJ1-5; a possible D gene is TRBD1 (5 bases). The V and J ends lost 4 bases and 1 base respectively, with 10 bases between them. The germline V gene has CDR1 KGHDR and CDR2 SFDVKD. The CDR3 loop spans 15 amino acids. The CDR3 region is CATSDSRVSNQPQHF. The CDR3 DNA follows: TGTGCCACCAGTGACAGCAGGGTGAGCAATCAGCCCCAGCATTTT.

This clonotype was seen only a few times. This rearrangement joins TRBV20-1 to TRBJ2-3, with D possibly matching TRBD2 (5 bases). The germline CDR1 and CDR2 sequences are DFQATT and SNEGSKA (reference sequence). This CDR3 has 14 residues. Trimming pared 1 base from V and 2 bases from J, leaving 10 bases between. CDR3 region: CSARGPGFTDTQYF. In nucleotides, the CDR3 is TGCAGTGCTAGAGGCCCGGGGTTCACAGATACGCAGTATTTT.

The sample holds a few counts of this clonotype. The CDR3, as DNA: TGTGCCACCAGTGAGTCTACAGGCGGCACAGATACGCAGTATTTT. Protein product: CATSESTGGTDTQYF. The chain employs TRBV24-1 and TRBJ2-3; tentative D call: TRBD1 (5 bases). This CDR3 is built from 15 residues. Deletions cut 4 bases from V and 1 base from J, with 11 bases between. Germline V gene sequence: CDR1 KGHDR, CDR2 SFDVKD.

Turning to this clonotype: A much larger clone sits a single nucleotide away, making a read error possible. The chain couples TRBV9 to TRBJ2-2, with 7 nucleotides matching TRBD1. CDR3 length: 15 amino acids. V was clipped by 4 bases and J by 1 base; unmatched bases: 4. Germline values: CDR1 SGDLS, CDR2 YYNGEE. The CDR3 bases are TGTGCCAGCAGCTACCGACAGGGGAACACCGGGGAGCTGTTTTTT. It is translated as CASSYRQGNTGELFF.

The chain combines TRBV7-2 with TRBJ2-5; 13 bases are shared with TRBD2. The length of the CDR3 is 15 residues. The J segment lost 7 bases and the V segment lost 4 bases, leaving 6 bases of the junction unmatched. Germline lookup yields CDR1 SGHTA and CDR2 FQGNSA. The CDR3 region has the DNA TGTGCCAGCAGCTCACTAGCGGGGGGGTATTTGACCCAGTACTTC. Amino acid sequence: CASSSLAGGYLTQYF.

The V gene is TRBV20-1, the J gene TRBJ2-1; 7 positions match TRBD2. This CDR3 comprises 13 residues. Looked up from germline, CDR1 is DFQATT and CDR2 is SNEGSKA (reference sequence). J lost 5 bases, V lost 5 bases, and 6 bases had no gene match. Written as DNA, the CDR3 is TGCAGTGCTCCCTGGCGGGAGAACAATGAGCAGTTCTTC. Protein: CSAPWRENNEQFF.